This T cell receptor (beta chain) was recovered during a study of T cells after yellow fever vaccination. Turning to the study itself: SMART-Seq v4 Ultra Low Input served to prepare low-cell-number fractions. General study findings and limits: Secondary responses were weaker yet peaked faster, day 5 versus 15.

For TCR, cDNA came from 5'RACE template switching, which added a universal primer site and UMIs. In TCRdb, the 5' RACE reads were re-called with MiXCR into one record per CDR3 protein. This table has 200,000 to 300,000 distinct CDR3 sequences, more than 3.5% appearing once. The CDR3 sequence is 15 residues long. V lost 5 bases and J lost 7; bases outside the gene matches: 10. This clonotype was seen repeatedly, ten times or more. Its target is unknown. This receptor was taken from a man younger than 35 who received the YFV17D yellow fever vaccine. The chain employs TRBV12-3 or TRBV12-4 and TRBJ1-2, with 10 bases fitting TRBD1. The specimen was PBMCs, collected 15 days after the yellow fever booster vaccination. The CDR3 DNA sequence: TGTGCCAGCAGTATGCCGGGACAGGGGAATCGTGGCTACACCTTC. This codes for CASSMPGQGNRGYTF.